This entry lists 26 T cell receptor beta chains sequenced from one sample in a study of long-term antiretroviral therapy in people with HIV (dated by TCRdb to the early 2020s). The immunoSEQ hsTCRB v3.0 assay was used at survey level resolution to sequence the TRB variable region. This is the immuneACCESS table as TCRdb keeps it, with only in-frame sequences that have V and J called. A part of the clones is gone; compared with another copy, unresolved V genes explain less than half, and the rest is unexplained. This sample is represented by several thousand clones; roughly 78% of them were singletons. The ten largest clones represent 20% to 25% of the sample. The sequencing used unsorted PBMCs, collected 0.6 years before starting antiretroviral therapy. The origin of the receptors is a man in his forties with HIV.

This clone is classed as medium-sized. The CDR3 nucleotides are TGTGCCAGCAGCCCCCTGGTGGGACCCACCGGGGAGCTGTTTTTT. Residues: CASSPLVGPTGELFF. The V call is TRBV7-9, the J call TRBJ2-2; possibly TRBD1 or TRBD2 for D (5 bases each). The CDR3 spans 15 residues. Germline V CDR1 and CDR2: SEHNR, FQNEAQ (reference sequence). V gave up 5 bases and J gave up 4 bases, with 14 bases separating them.

The chain is built from TRBV6-5 and TRBJ2-2, with a tentative D call TRBD2 (5 bases). Deletions cut 4 bases from V and 3 bases from J, with 6 bases between. Per the germline V gene, CDR1 is MNHEY and CDR2 is SVGAGI. The CDR3 spans 13 residues. The CDR3 region has the DNA TGTGCCAGCAGTTCCGGGGACACCGGGGAGCTGTTTTTT. This codes for CASSSGDTGELFF.

The CDR3 here is CASSSGGLQETQYF. Written as DNA, the CDR3 is TGTGCCAGCAGTTCGGGTGGACTGCAAGAGACCCAGTACTTC. This rearrangement joins TRBV7-3 to TRBJ2-5, with a tentative D call TRBD2 (5 bases). Trimming removed 6 bases from V and 2 bases from J, with 13 bases in between. This CDR3 is 14 amino acids long. CDR1 SGHTA and CDR2 FQGTGA come from the germline V gene.

CDR3 nucleotides: TGCGCCAGCAGCTTGGGGGTAGATCCTAGCACAGATACGCAGTATTTT. Its protein is CASSLGVDPSTDTQYF. The rearrangement links TRBV5-1 to TRBJ2-3; D call uncertain. This CDR3 contains 16 residues. Germline V lookup: CDR1 SGHRS, CDR2 YFSETQ. Trimming removed 0 bases from V and 0 bases from J, with 11 bases in between.

V usage is TRBV29-1 and J usage is TRBJ2-6, with D possibly being TRBD1 or TRBD2 (5 bases each). Trimming cost V 3 bases and J 0 bases, with 12 bases left between them. This CDR3 contains 16 residues. Germline V gene sequence: CDR1 SQVTM, CDR2 ANQGSEA. The CDR3 DNA reads as TGCAGCGTTGAGGGGGACGGCCTCTCTGGGGCCAACGTCCTGACTTTC. Amino acids: CSVEGDGLSGANVLTF.

The chain employs TRBV7-2 and TRBJ1-5; D call uncertain. This CDR3 contains 13 residues. Trimming removed 3 bases from V and 1 base from J, with 4 bases in between. Germline V gene sequence: CDR1 SGHTA, CDR2 FQGNSA. CDR3 loop: CASSFVSNQPQHF. Written as DNA, the CDR3 is TGTGCCAGCAGCTTTGTAAGCAATCAGCCCCAGCATTTT.

The chain joins TRBV29-1 to TRBJ2-7; unclear D gene. Trimming shortened V by 0 bases and J by 2 bases, and 14 bases separated the two germline ends. The germline V gene encodes CDR1 SQVTM and CDR2 ANQGSEA. CDR3 size: 15 residues. Written as DNA, the CDR3 is TGCAGCGTTGAAGAAGAAGGTGGGGATCCCTACGAGCAGTACTTC. Protein product: CSVEEEGGDPYEQYF.

The genes are TRBV2 and TRBJ1-1; TRBD1 is a possible D gene (6 bases). Per the germline V gene, CDR1 is SNHLY and CDR2 is FYNNEI. Trimming stripped 8 bases from V and 7 bases from J, with 14 bases between. The CDR3 has 12 amino acids. CDR3 sequence: CASSSGGREAFF. As DNA, the CDR3 is TGTGCCAGCTCTAGCGGGGGGCGTGAAGCTTTCTTT.

The chain joins TRBV5-4 to TRBJ1-1; TRBD1 aligns across 8 bases. Germline CDR1 reads SGHNT; CDR2 reads YYREEE (reference sequence). After removal of 3 bases from V and 3 bases from J, the junction contained 10 bases not matched to a gene. CDR3 length: 16 amino acids. The CDR3 DNA is TGTGCCAGCAGCTCCACCGGGAGACAGGGGCACACTGAAGCTTTCTTT. Residues: CASSSTGRQGHTEAFF.

The V and J genes are TRBV5-6 and TRBJ2-5, with TRBD1 identical over 7 bases. The CDR3 is made up of 14 amino acids. CDR1 and CDR2 (germline): SGHDT, YYEEEE. The trim removed 3 bases at V and 1 base at J, leaving 3 bases unmatched. CDR3 DNA sequence: TGTGCCAGCAGCTCCAGGGGGATCCAAGAGACCCAGTACTTC. As protein: CASSSRGIQETQYF.

This chain uses TRBV6-5 with TRBJ2-3; D might be TRBD2 (5 bases). CDR3 length: 15 residues. Looked up from germline, CDR1 is MNHEY and CDR2 is SVGAGI. Deletions cut 0 bases from V and 0 bases from J, with 7 bases between. The CDR3 nucleotides read TGTGCCAGCAGTTACTCGAGAGGGAGCACAGATACGCAGTATTTT. It is translated as CASSYSRGSTDTQYF.

The chain combines TRBV9 with TRBJ1-1; TRBD1 matches at 7 bases. There are 17 residues in the CDR3. With V trimmed by 0 bases and J by 4 bases, 12 bases remained unmatched. CDR1 and CDR2 from the germline V gene are SGDLS and YYNGEE. CDR3 nucleotide sequence: TGTGCCAGCAGCGTAGAAGGGACCCAGGGGGTGGGCACTGAAGCTTTCTTT. It is translated as CASSVEGTQGVGTEAFF.

J is TRBJ2-1 and V is TRBV2; D gene ambiguous. V gave up 6 bases and J gave up 0 bases, with 6 bases separating them. Germline values: CDR1 SNHLY, CDR2 FYNNEI. The CDR3 loop spans 13 amino acids. CDR3 nucleotides: TGTGCCAGCAGGGAGAGCTCCTACAATGAGCAGTTCTTC. Protein product: CASRESSYNEQFF.

The chain recombines TRBV6-1 with TRBJ1-6; the D gene is possibly TRBD1 (6 bases). The CDR3 is made up of 15 amino acids. From germline, CDR1 is MNHNS and CDR2 SASEGT. V was clipped by 3 bases and J by 6 bases, with 12 bases between them. This CDR3 reads CASSEGDRPNSPLHF. As DNA, the CDR3 is TGTGCCAGCAGTGAGGGTGACAGGCCTAATTCACCCCTCCACTTT.

The V gene is TRBV5-1, the J gene TRBJ1-4; TRBD1 matches at 9 bases. The CDR3 covers 15 residues. CDR1 is SGHRS and CDR2 is YFSETQ in the germline V gene. V shed 4 bases, J shed 5 bases, and the junction held 6 bases outside the gene matches. CDR3 sequence: CASSPGTGHNEKLFF. Here the CDR3 DNA reads TGCGCCAGCAGCCCCGGGACAGGGCACAATGAAAAACTGTTTTTT.

The CDR3 loop reads CASSLEFSAGPMTQYF. DNA for the CDR3: TGTGCCAGCAGCTTAGAGTTTTCAGCGGGGCCCATGACCCAGTACTTC. The gene calls are TRBV7-9 and TRBJ2-5; TRBD2 agrees at 7 bases. The V and J ends lost 1 base and 7 bases, in that order; junction bases with no gene match: 12. Per germline, CDR1 SEHNR and CDR2 FQNEAQ (reference sequence). The CDR3 contains 16 residues.

This rearrangement joins TRBV5-8 to TRBJ2-5; D remains ambiguous. The V gene's germline CDR1 is SGHTS and CDR2 YDEGEE. Trimming took off 1 base at V and 1 base at J, with 5 bases between the two ends. This CDR3 spans 13 amino acids. CDR3 sequence (DNA): TGTGCCAGCAGCTTGATACCCCAAGAGACCCAGTACTTC. This sequence encodes CASSLIPQETQYF.

The chain links TRBV30 to TRBJ2-7; a weak D match, TRBD1 (6 bases). CDR3 length: 12 residues. Per germline, CDR1 GTSNPN and CDR2 SVGIG (reference sequence). Trimming pared 0 bases from V and 6 bases from J, leaving 9 bases between. CDR3 bases: TGTGCCTGGAGTGTAGGGACATCCGAGCAGTACTTC. Encoded protein: CAWSVGTSEQYF.

The chain has TRBV14 and TRBJ1-2; D is possibly TRBD1 (5 bases). The V end was cut by 4 bases, the J end by 3 bases, with 9 bases between. The germline CDR1 and CDR2 sequences are SGHDN and FVKESK. This CDR3 has 13 residues. CDR3 sequence reads: CASSPGPYYGYTF. The CDR3 bases are TGTGCCAGCAGCCCGGGACCCTACTATGGCTACACCTTC.

This chain links TRBV21-1 with TRBJ1-4; whether TRBD1, the table's D call, matches the DNA was not checked. TRBV21-1 is a documented pseudogene. The CDR3 spans 17 residues. The CDR3 loop reads CASSIYPDRGRAEKLFF. The CDR3 DNA reads TGTGCCAGCAGCATATACCCGGACAGGGGGAGAGCTGAAAAACTGTTTTTT.

V usage is TRBV29-1 and J usage is TRBJ1-2; D not resolved. In germline, CDR1 is SQVTM, CDR2 ANQGSEA. The V and J ends lost 4 bases and 6 bases respectively, with 12 bases between them. The CDR3 has 12 residues. CDR3 DNA sequence: TGCAGCGTTGTACGGGGAGTCGATGGCTACACCTTC. Translating it yields CSVVRGVDGYTF. Based on the CDR3 plus reference TRBV29-1 and TRBJ1-2, the full variable domain is SAVISQKPSRDICQRGTSLTIQCQVDSQVTMMFWYRQQPGQSLTLIATANQGSEATYESGFVIDKFPISRPNLTFSTLTVSNMSPEDSSIYLCSVVRGVDGYTFGSGTRLTVV.

This clone was recorded a few times. This rearrangement joins TRBV21-1 to TRBJ2-7; the table's D call, TRBD1, was not checked against the DNA. TRBV21-1 is annotated as a pseudogene. The CDR3 consists of 20 residues. The CDR3 loop reads CASSKVKEGTGARQGDEQYF. CDR3 bases: TGTGCCAGCAGCAAAGTAAAGGAGGGGACAGGGGCAAGGCAAGGGGACGAGCAGTACTTC.

J is TRBJ1-1 and V is TRBV2, with no clear D. This CDR3 has 15 residues. Per germline, CDR1 SNHLY and CDR2 FYNNEI. With 1 base removed from V and 0 bases from J, the gap between germline ends came to 9 bases. The CDR3 sequence is CASSEGIGLNTEAFF. Written as DNA, the CDR3 is TGTGCCAGCAGTGAAGGAATTGGCTTGAACACTGAAGCTTTCTTT.

The rearrangement uses TRBV28 and TRBJ1-2, with 7 bases that match TRBD1. The CDR3 runs 13 residues. Germline values: CDR1 MDHEN, CDR2 SYDVKM. The V and J ends lost 5 bases and 2 bases, in that order; junction bases with no gene match: 2. The CDR3 loop reads CASSPTGNYGYTF. CDR3 nucleotide sequence: TGTGCCAGCAGTCCGACAGGGAACTATGGCTACACCTTC.

V is TRBV4-1 and J is TRBJ1-1, with 8 nucleotides matching TRBD1. The CDR3 is 14 residues long. With V trimmed by 4 bases and J by 5 bases, 6 bases remained unmatched. The germline V gene encodes CDR1 MGHRA and CDR2 YSYEKL. The CDR3 nucleotides are TGCGCCAGCAGCCCCTCGGGGGACAGGACTGAAGCTTTCTTT. It is translated as CASSPSGDRTEAFF.

This sequence joins TRBV30 and TRBJ1-1; weak D call: TRBD1 (6 bases). The CDR3 runs to 13 residues. Germline V gene lookup returns CDR1 GTSNPN and CDR2 SVGIG (reference sequence). V lost 3 bases to trimming and J lost 2 bases, with 10 bases between them. The CDR3: CAWRRTDNTEAFF. Here the CDR3 DNA reads TGTGCCTGGAGGAGGACAGACAACACTGAAGCTTTCTTT.